The T cell receptor beta chain described here comes from a study of T-cell reconstitution after alpha-beta-depleted transplantation in children. Broader study findings: A year post-transplant, T-cell counts and diversity derived mostly from newly produced T cells.

This CDR3 is built from 15 residues. J lost 5 bases, V lost 5 bases, and 11 bases had no gene match. From germline, CDR1 is DFQATT and CDR2 SNEGSKA (reference sequence). Unique molecular identifiers were incorporated when the TCRbeta library was constructed. Each CDR3 protein gets one entry after TCRdb re-called the PCR reads with MiXCR. The data hold roughly 570,000 distinct CDR3 sequences, with more than 20% observed a single time. As regards this clonotype: Antigen unknown.

The chain carries TRBV20-1 and TRBJ2-1, with 8 bases lining up with TRBD1. This receptor was identified in a boy younger than two with Wiskott-Aldrich syndrome, due to receive a stem cell transplant. Sample: PBMCs, taken before TCRalphabeta/CD19-depleted stem cell transplant. The CDR3 spells CSAQNSGTGHNEQFF. CDR3 sequence (DNA): TGCAGTGCTCAAAACTCCGGGACAGGTCACAATGAGCAGTTCTTC.